The subject of this entry is one TCR beta chain. Its antigen is not known. Trimming shortened V by 6 bases and J by 6 bases, and 20 bases separated the two germline ends. The CDR3 consists of 14 residues. The germline CDR1 and CDR2 sequences are SQVTM and ANQGSEA. The sample originates from a study of CD8+ T cells in alopecia areata. Notes on the study in general: Researchers reported that TCR sharing among patients proved less clear than in mice, possibly HLA-linked.

RNA was isolated and reverse transcribed to cDNA, the sequencing template. TCRdb's copy holds only in-frame clones and misses some; the assay was immunoSEQ multiplex PCR. The repertoire holds about 200,000 clones, with roughly 56% as singletons. The specimen sequenced was CD8+ T cells sorted from blood. This clonotype was sampled from a human donor in good health. The genes are TRBV29-1 and TRBJ1-1; D perhaps matches TRBD1 (5 bases). CDR3 residues: CSVAPIGGEAEAFF. The CDR3 DNA reads TGCAGCGTCGCCCCCATCGGGGGAGAGGCTGAAGCTTTCTTT.